Sequencing of this T cell receptor beta chain was carried out in a study of control samples from healthy donors and cancer patients. Measured with immunoSEQ multiplex PCR; TCRdb has only the in-frame clones, and not every one. In the table there are 85,000 to 100,000 clones, 80% to 95% of which are singletons. Losses at the gene ends were 4 bases for V and 2 bases for J; bases not matched to a gene: 1. CDR1 is LGHDT, CDR2 YNNKEL, per germline (reference sequence). The CDR3 totals 15 residues. The sequence came from a young man in good health. V is TRBV3-1 (or the pseudogene TRBV3-2) and J is TRBJ2-3; 12 nucleotides line up with TRBD2. Input material: blood. The DNA of the CDR3 is TGTGCCAGCAGCCCTAGCGGGAGGGCCACAGATACGCAGTATTTT. It yields the protein CASSPSGRATDTQYF.